This TCR beta chain was observed in a study of OX40 agonist ivuxolimab in advanced cancers. Study-wide results and limits: On average, CD8+ T cells had more expanded clones than CD4+.

Systemic immunosuppression or a history of autoimmune disease excluded patients. CDR1 is SGHRS and CDR2 is YFSETQ in the germline V gene. V shed 0 bases, J shed 5 bases, and the junction held 6 bases outside the gene matches. The CDR3 has 15 residues. This clone has only one observation. Antigen unknown. Clones were read by immunoSEQ multiplex PCR, and TCRdb kept only the in-frame ones, dropping some. The sample shows about 25,000 clones, 75% to 85% of them seen only once. Sequencing was performed on CD4+ or CD8+ T cells sorted from blood, taken in a trial of the OX40 agonist ivuxolimab. The TCR comes from an adult with an advanced solid tumor such as melanoma, head and neck, liver or kidney cancer. J is TRBJ2-5 and V is TRBV5-1, with 8 bases that match TRBD2. The CDR3 region is CASSLVGGAGETQYF. As DNA, the CDR3 is TGCGCCAGCAGCTTGGTCGGGGGGGCCGGGGAGACCCAGTACTTC.